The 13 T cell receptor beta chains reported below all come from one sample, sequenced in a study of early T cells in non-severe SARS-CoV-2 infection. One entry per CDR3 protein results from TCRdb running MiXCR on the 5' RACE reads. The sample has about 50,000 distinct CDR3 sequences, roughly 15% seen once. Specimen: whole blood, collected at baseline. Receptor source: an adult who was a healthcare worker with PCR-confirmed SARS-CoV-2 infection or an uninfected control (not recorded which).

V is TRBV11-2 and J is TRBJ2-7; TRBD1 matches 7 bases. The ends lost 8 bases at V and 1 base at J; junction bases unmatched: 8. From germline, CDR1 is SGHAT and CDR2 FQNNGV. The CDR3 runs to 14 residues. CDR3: CASQRGLRSYEQYF. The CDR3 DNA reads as TGTGCCAGCCAAAGGGGGCTTAGATCCTACGAGCAGTACTTC.

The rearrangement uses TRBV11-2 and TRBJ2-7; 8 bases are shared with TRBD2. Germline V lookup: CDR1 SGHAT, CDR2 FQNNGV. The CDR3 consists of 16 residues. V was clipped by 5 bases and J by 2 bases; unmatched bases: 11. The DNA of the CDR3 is TGTGCCAGCAGCCGGACGGCCGGCGGGGGGACCTACGAGCAGTACTTC. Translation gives CASSRTAGGGTYEQYF.

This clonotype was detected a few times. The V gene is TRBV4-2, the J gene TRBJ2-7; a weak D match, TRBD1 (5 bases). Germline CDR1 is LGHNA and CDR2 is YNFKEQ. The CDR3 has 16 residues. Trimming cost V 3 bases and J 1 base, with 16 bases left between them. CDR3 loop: CASSQTEAETSYEQYF. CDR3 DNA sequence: TGTGCCAGCAGCCAGACAGAGGCGGAGACGTCCTACGAGCAGTACTTC.

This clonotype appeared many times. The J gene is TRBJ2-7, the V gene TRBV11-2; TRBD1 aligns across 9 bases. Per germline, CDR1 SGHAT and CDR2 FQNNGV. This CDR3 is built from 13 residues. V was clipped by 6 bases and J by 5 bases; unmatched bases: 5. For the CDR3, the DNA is TGTGCCAGCAGAGGACAGGGGCTGCACGAGCAGTACTTC. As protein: CASRGQGLHEQYF.

The CDR3 is CASSVSSSTYEQYF. CDR3 bases: TGCGCCAGCAGCGTATCGTCTTCCACCTACGAGCAGTACTTC. The V call is TRBV5-1, the J call TRBJ2-7, with D unresolved. Trimming shortened V by 4 bases and J by 2 bases, and 13 bases separated the two germline ends. CDR3 length equals 14 residues. Germline CDR1 SGHRS, CDR2 YFSETQ.

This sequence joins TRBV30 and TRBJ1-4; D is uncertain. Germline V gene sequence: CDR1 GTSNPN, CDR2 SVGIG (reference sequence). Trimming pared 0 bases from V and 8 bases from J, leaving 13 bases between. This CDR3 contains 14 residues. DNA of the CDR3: TGTGCCTGGAGTGTGTACTCCGCCAGGGAAAAACTGTTTTTT. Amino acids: CAWSVYSAREKLFF. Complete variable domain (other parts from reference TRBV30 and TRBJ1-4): SQTIHQWPATLVQPVGSPLSLECTVEGTSNPNLYWYRQAAGRGLQLLFYSVGIGQISSEVPQNLSASRPQDRQFILSSKKLLLSDSGFYLCAWSVYSAREKLFFGSGTQLSVL.

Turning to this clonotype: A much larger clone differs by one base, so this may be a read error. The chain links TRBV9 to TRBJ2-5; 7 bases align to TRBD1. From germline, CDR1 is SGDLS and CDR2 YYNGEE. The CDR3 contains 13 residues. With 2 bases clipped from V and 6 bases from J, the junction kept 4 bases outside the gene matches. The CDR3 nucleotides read TGTGCCAGCAGCGTCACAGGGGCGAAGACCCAGTACTTC. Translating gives CASSVTGAKTQYF. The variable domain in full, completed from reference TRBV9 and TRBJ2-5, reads DSGVTQTPKHLITATGQRVTLRCSPRSGDLSVYWYQQSLDQGLQFLIQYYNGEERAKGNILERFSAQQFPDLHSELNLSSLELGDSALYFCASSVTGAKTQYFGPGTRLLVL.

The CDR3 DNA reads as TGCAGCGCTACACCCCCTCATGAGCAGTTCTTC. As protein: CSATPPHEQFF. The chain links TRBV29-1 to TRBJ2-1, with unresolved D. The V and J ends lost 7 bases and 8 bases respectively, with 12 bases between them. CDR3 length equals 11 residues. Germline CDR1 and CDR2: SQVTM and ANQGSEA.

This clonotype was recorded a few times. CDR3 residues: CASSALTGSYNEQFF. As DNA, the CDR3 is TGTGCCAGCAGCGCCTTGACAGGCTCCTACAATGAGCAGTTCTTC. The rearrangement uses TRBV11-2 and TRBJ2-1, with D possibly being TRBD1 (6 bases). Germline V gene data show CDR1 as SGHAT and CDR2 as FQNNGV. Trimming took off 5 bases at V and 0 bases at J, with 11 bases between the two ends. This CDR3 is 15 amino acids long. Supplemented by reference TRBV11-2 and TRBJ2-1, the full variable domain reads EAGVAQSPRYKIIEKRQSVAFWCNPISGHATLYWYQQILGQGPKLLIQFQNNGVVDDSQLPKDRFSAERLKGVDSTLKIQPAKLEDSAVYLCASSALTGSYNEQFFGPGTRLTVL.

CDR3 sequence (DNA): TGCAGTGCCGTCCAAGGCCAAGAGACCCAGTACTTC. This codes for CSAVQGQETQYF. The V call is TRBV20-1, the J call TRBJ2-5; D remains ambiguous. Germline CDR1 and CDR2: DFQATT and SNEGSKA (reference sequence). Trimming took 6 bases from V and 1 from J, leaving 9 bases between them. This CDR3 region has 12 residues.

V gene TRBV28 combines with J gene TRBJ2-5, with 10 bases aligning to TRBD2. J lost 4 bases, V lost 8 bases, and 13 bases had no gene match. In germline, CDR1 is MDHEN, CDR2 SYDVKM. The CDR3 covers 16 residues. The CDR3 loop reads CASGPASGSFGETQYF. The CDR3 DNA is TGTGCCAGCGGCCCGGCTAGCGGGAGTTTTGGAGAGACCCAGTACTTC.

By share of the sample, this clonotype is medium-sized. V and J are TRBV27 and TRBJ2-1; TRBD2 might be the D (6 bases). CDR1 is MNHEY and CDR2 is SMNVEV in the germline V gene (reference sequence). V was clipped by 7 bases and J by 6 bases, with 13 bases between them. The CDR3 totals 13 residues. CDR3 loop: CASTGEGRNEQFF. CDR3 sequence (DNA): TGTGCCAGCACGGGAGAGGGACGCAATGAGCAGTTCTTC.

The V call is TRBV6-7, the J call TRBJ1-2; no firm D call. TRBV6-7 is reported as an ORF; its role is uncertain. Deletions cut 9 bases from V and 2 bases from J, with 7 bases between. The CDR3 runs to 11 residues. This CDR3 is CASKGNYGYTF. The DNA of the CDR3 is TGTGCCAGTAAAGGGAACTATGGCTACACCTTC.